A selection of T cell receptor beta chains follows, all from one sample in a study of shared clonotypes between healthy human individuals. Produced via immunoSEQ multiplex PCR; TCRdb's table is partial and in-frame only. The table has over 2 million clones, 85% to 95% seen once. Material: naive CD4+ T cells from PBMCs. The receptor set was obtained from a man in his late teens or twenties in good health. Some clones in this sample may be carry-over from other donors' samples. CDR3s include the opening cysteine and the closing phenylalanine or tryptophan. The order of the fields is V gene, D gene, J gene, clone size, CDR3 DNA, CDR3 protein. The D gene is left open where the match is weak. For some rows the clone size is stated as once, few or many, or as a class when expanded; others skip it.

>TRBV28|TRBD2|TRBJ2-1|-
TGTGCCAGCAGTTCCCCGCGGGTTATTAGCGGGAGTGTCTACAATGAGCAGTTCTTC
CASSSPRVISGSVYNEQFF
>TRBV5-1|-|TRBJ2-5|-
TGCGCCAGCAGTCTTGCGGGGCCCCAAGAGACCCAGTACTTC
CASSLAGPQETQYF
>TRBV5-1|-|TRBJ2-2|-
TGCGCCAGCAGCTTGTATGCTCGAGGGGTCGACACCGGGGAGCTGTTTTTT
CASSLYARGVDTGELFF
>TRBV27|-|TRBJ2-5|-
TGTGCCAGCAGTTCGACTCGGGTGCGACCCTTAGAGACCCAGTACTTC
CASSSTRVRPLETQYF
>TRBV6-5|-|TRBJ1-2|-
TGTGCCAGCACCATTCGACAGGACCGATTC
CASTIRQDRF
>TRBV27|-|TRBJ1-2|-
TGTGCCAGCAGTTCCCGGGCCGATAACTATGGCTACACCTTC
CASSSRADNYGYTF
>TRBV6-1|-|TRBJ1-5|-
TGTGCCAGCAGCGGCGACAGCTGGCTGGGTGAGCCCCAGCATTTT
CASSGDSWLGEPQHF
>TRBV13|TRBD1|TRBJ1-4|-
TGTGCCAGCAGCTTCGAGGGGGCGCGACGCGAAAAACTGTTTTTT
CASSFEGARREKLFF
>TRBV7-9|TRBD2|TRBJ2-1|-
TGTGCCAGCAGCCCCCCGGGACTAGCGGGAAATGAGCAGTTCTTC
CASSPPGLAGNEQFF
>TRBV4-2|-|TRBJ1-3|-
TGTGCCAGCAGCCCTTTTGGGGTTGGAAACACCATATATTTT
CASSPFGVGNTIYF
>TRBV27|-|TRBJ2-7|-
TGTGCCAGCAGTTTATCAGAAGGGAGTCCGTCCTACGAGCAGTACTTC
CASSLSEGSPSYEQYF
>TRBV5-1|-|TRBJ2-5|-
TGCGCCAGCAGCCCCGAGGCGGAGACCCAGTACTTC
CASSPEAETQYF
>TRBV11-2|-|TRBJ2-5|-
TGTGCCAGCACCCTGGGGAGTTGGAAAGAGACCCAGTACTTC
CASTLGSWKETQYF
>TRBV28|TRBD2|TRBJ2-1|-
TGTGCCAGCAGTTCCCCGGGACTAGCGGCCGCCTGGGGTGAGCAGTTCTTC
CASSSPGLAAAWGEQFF
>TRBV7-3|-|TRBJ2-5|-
TGTGCCAGCAGCCGAACCAGCCAAGAGACCCAGTACTTC
CASSRTSQETQYF
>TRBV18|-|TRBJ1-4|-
TGTGCCAGCTCACCTTCGGGGATTGCAACTAATGAAAAACTGTTTTTT
CASSPSGIATNEKLFF
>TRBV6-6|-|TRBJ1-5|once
TGTGCCAGCAGTTATGGCAGGGCTGGCAATCAGCCCCAGCATTTT
CASSYGRAGNQPQHF
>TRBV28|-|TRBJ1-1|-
TGTGCCAGCAGTTTATGGTCGGGTTGGACTGAAGCTTTCTTT
CASSLWSGWTEAFF
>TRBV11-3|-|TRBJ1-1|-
TGTGCCAGCAGCTTAGGGCAGGGTTACACTGAAGCTTTCTTT
CASSLGQGYTEAFF
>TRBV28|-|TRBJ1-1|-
TGTGCCAGCAGCAACCCCGGGGCACGGGCTTTCTTT
CASSNPGARAFF
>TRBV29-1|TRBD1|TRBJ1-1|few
TGCAGCGTTGTATTACAGGGGTTTAACACTGAAGCTTTCTTT
CSVVLQGFNTEAFF
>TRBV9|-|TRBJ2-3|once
TGTGCCAGCAGCTCGCGGACGAGCACAGATACGCAGTATTTT
CASSSRTSTDTQYF
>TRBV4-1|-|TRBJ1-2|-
TGCGCCAGCAGCCAAGGTGGTCAGGAGTACTATGGCTACACCTTC
CASSQGGQEYYGYTF
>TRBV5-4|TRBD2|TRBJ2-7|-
TGTGCCAGCAGCCCGGGGGGGTCGGGGTCCTACGAGCAGTACTTC
CASSPGGSGSYEQYF
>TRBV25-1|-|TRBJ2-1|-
TGTGCCAGCAAATTAGGGAAAGAGCAGTTCTTC
CASKLGKEQFF
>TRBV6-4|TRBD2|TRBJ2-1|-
TGTGCCAGCAGTATACTAGCGGGGAACTACAATGAGCAGTTCTTC
CASSILAGNYNEQFF
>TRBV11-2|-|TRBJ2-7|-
TGTGCCAGCAGCTTAATGGCAGGGGTAACCTCCTACGAGCAGTACTTC
CASSLMAGVTSYEQYF
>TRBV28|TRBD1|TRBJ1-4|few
TGTGCCACCCAACAGGGGAATGAAAAACTGTTTTTT
CATQQGNEKLFF
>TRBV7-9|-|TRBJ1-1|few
TGTGCCAGCAGCCCGCTCGGGGAAACGAACACTGAAGCTTTCTTT
CASSPLGETNTEAFF
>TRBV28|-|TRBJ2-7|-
TGTGCCAGCAGCTTCGGGCAGGGCGTGTACGAGCAGTACTTC
CASSFGQGVYEQYF
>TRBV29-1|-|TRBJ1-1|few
TGCAGCGTTGTTCCCCACCTGGCGGTAACTGAAGCTTTCTTT
CSVVPHLAVTEAFF
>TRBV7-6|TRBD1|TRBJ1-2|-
TGTGCCAGCAGCCCAGGACAGGACAACTATGGCTACACCTTC
CASSPGQDNYGYTF
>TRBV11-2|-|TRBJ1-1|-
TGTGCCAGCAGTTGGACAGTGGACACTGAAGCTTTCTTT
CASSWTVDTEAFF
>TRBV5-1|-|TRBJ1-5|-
TGCGCCAGCAGCGCCGGGACCCTCAATAGCAATCAGCCCCAGCATTTT
CASSAGTLNSNQPQHF
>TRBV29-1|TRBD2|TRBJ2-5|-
TGCAGCGTACTACTAGCGGAGCAAGAGACCCAGTACTTC
CSVLLAEQETQYF
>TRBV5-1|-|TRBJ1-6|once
TGCGCCAGCAGCTTGGAAGGGGCGTCACCCCTCCACTTT
CASSLEGASPLHF
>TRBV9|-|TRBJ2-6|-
TGTGCCAGCAGCGTGACGTTAGGGCCATTCCTCTCTGGGGCCAACGTCCTGACTTTC
CASSVTLGPFLSGANVLTF
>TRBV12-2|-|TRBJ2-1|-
TGTGCAAGTCGCTTAGGACTAGCGGGAGCTAGTCATGAGCAGTTCTTC
CASRLGLAGASHEQFF
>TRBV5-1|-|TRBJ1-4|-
TGCGCCAGCAGCCTCACCGGGGGGGATGAAAAACTGTTTTTT
CASSLTGGDEKLFF
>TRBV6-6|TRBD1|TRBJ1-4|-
TGTGCCAGCAGTGGACAGGGGGAAAAACTGTTTTTT
CASSGQGEKLFF
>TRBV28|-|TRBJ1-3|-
TGTGCCAGCAGTTTTGGCGGGTCGGGAAACACCATATATTTT
CASSFGGSGNTIYF
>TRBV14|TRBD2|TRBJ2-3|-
TGTGCCAGCAGCCCTTGGGGGGGTACGCAGTATTTT
CASSPWGGTQYF